The 14 T cell receptor beta chains listed next were all sequenced from one sample in a study of T-cell reconstitution after alpha-beta-depleted transplantation in children. TCRbeta library construction was performed incorporating unique molecular identifiers. TCRdb called the PCR reads again in MiXCR, with one record for every CDR3 protein. The profile shows about 980,000 distinct CDR3 sequences, around 30% of them singletons. Sequencing was performed on PBMCs, mostly from graft donor cells, taken 360 days after TCRalphabeta/CD19-depleted stem cell transplant. These receptors were obtained from a boy under three years old who had a stem cell transplant for SCID, so the T cells may come from the graft donor.

The chain is built from TRBV7-2 and TRBJ2-1; unclear D gene. Germline V lookup: CDR1 SGHTA, CDR2 FQGNSA. Trimming removed 4 bases at V and 4 bases at J, with 8 bases between. The CDR3 is made up of 13 amino acids. Here the CDR3 DNA reads TGTGCCAGCAGCTCTAGGCGGTACAATGAGCAGTTCTTC. Translation: CASSSRRYNEQFF.

There are a few counts of this clonotype. The chain carries TRBV6-1 and TRBJ1-1; no firm D call. Germline V gives CDR1 MNHNS, CDR2 SASEGT. CDR3 length: 13 amino acids. The ends were cut back, 11 bases at V and 5 bases at J, with 18 bases in the middle. CDR3 in amino acids: CARLPQHRTEAFF. CDR3 in DNA: TGTGCCCGCCTCCCACAGCACCGAACTGAAGCTTTCTTT.

This clonotype was seen a handful of times. The V and J genes are TRBV20-1 and TRBJ2-4, with 8 bases lining up with TRBD1. The CDR3 length is 14 residues. Trimming took 4 bases from V and 6 from J; bases not matched to a gene: 8. Per germline, CDR1 DFQATT and CDR2 SNEGSKA (reference sequence). CDR3 region: CSAKRQGRRNIQYF. Here the CDR3 DNA reads TGCAGTGCTAAGCGACAGGGGCGGAGAAACATTCAGTACTTC.

The chain recombines TRBV4-1 with TRBJ2-1, with 15 nucleotides matching TRBD2. Germline V gene sequence: CDR1 MGHRA, CDR2 YSYEKL. The CDR3 covers 23 residues. The V and J ends lost 2 bases and 4 bases, in that order; junction bases with no gene match: 21. The CDR3 protein is CASSQLTPGLAGGRSRRYNEQFF. CDR3 nucleotide sequence: TGCGCCAGCAGCCAACTCACTCCGGGACTAGCGGGGGGCCGAAGTCGTAGATACAATGAGCAGTTCTTC.

CDR3 amino acids: CASSGRAGGNQPQHF. CDR3 in DNA: TGTGCCAGCAGTGGCCGGGCAGGGGGCAATCAGCCCCAGCATTTT. The V call is TRBV12-3 or TRBV12-4, the J call TRBJ1-5; possibly TRBD1 for D (6 bases). The length of the CDR3 is 15 residues. V was trimmed by 5 bases and J by 2 bases, leaving 13 bases between them.

This clonotype was seen only a few times. The gene calls are TRBV6-1 and TRBJ2-5, with 10 bases identical to TRBD1. The V and J ends lost 5 bases and 4 bases, in that order; junction bases with no gene match: 10. The CDR3 extends over 16 amino acids. CDR1 MNHNS and CDR2 SASEGT come from the germline V gene. The CDR3 coding sequence is TGTGCCAGCAGTCAACATAGGGACAGGGGACGAGAGACCCAGTACTTC. This codes for CASSQHRDRGRETQYF.

This sequence joins TRBV3-1 and TRBJ2-1, with 9 positions matching TRBD1. The length of the CDR3 is 18 residues. V dropped 0 bases and J dropped 3; count of bases not matched to a gene: 9. Germline loops: CDR1 LGHDT, CDR2 YNNKEL (reference sequence). The CDR3 bases are TGTGCCAGCAGCCAAGATGGGACAGGGACTATATACTACAATGAGCAGTTCTTC. Residues: CASSQDGTGTIYYNEQFF.

The CDR3 DNA reads as TGCAGTGCTAGTCTCGGGGATACGCAGTATTTT. It translates to CSASLGDTQYF. The genes are TRBV20-1 and TRBJ2-3, with D hard to call. Trimming removed 3 bases from V and 6 bases from J, with 7 bases in between. The CDR3 sequence is 11 residues long. Looked up from germline, CDR1 is DFQATT and CDR2 is SNEGSKA (reference sequence).

The rearrangement uses TRBV6-2 or TRBV6-3 and TRBJ2-7, with TRBD2 matching over 13 bases. V lost 6 bases to trimming and J lost 2 bases; unmatched junction nucleotides: 7. CDR1 is MNHEY, CDR2 SVGEGT, per germline. The CDR3 length is 16 residues. The CDR3 nucleotides read TGTGCCAGCAGCCGAAAACTAGCGGGGGGGACCTACGAGCAGTACTTC. As protein: CASSRKLAGGTYEQYF.

This clonotype has only a few counts. V usage is TRBV13 and J usage is TRBJ2-7; possibly TRBD2 for D (5 bases). Trimming left V 0 bases short and J 2 bases short, with 14 bases between. The CDR3 sequence is 16 residues long. Germline loops: CDR1 PRHDT, CDR2 FYEKMQ (reference sequence). The CDR3 protein is CASSLGAHRLTYEQYF. In nucleotides, the CDR3 is TGTGCCAGCAGCTTAGGCGCCCACCGACTAACCTACGAGCAGTACTTC.

The V gene is TRBV4-3, the J gene TRBJ1-6; 8 positions match TRBD1. The CDR3 has 15 residues. CDR1 LGHNA and CDR2 YSLEER come from the germline V gene. Trimming at V came to 4 bases and at J to 6 bases, leaving 5 bases not matched to a gene. The CDR3 loop is CASSPNTGGNSPLHF. CDR3 nucleotide sequence: TGCGCCAGCAGCCCAAACACAGGGGGTAATTCACCCCTCCACTTT.

On this clonotype: Lacking the conserved final phenylalanine or tryptophan, this CDR3 likely reflects a read error. This rearrangement joins TRBV12-3 or TRBV12-4 to TRBJ2-3, with TRBD1 as a possible D gene (5 bases). Trimming took 3 bases from V and 2 from J, leaving 9 bases between them. CDR3 size: 14 residues. The CDR3 loop reads CASSLWGFTDTQYL. DNA for the CDR3: TGTGCCAGCAGTTTGTGGGGCTTCACAGATACGCAGTATTTA.

In this sample, this clonotype turned up many times. V gene TRBV7-8 combines with J gene TRBJ2-2; the D gene is possibly TRBD1 (5 bases). Trimming removed 2 bases at V and 2 bases at J, with 9 bases between. Germline V gene lookup returns CDR1 SGHVS and CDR2 FQNEAQ. The CDR3 spans 15 residues. The CDR3 sequence: CASSLRDSNTGELFF. The CDR3 nucleotides are TGTGCCAGCAGCTTACGTGACAGCAACACCGGGGAGCTGTTTTTT. The complete variable domain, with remaining parts taken from reference TRBV7-8 and TRBJ2-2, reads GAGVSQSPRYKVAKRGQDVALRCDPISGHVSLFWYQQALGQGPEFLTYFQNEAQLDKSGLPSDRFFAERPEGSVSTLKIQRTQQEDSAVYLCASSLRDSNTGELFFGEGSRLTVL.

The V call is TRBV7-6, the J call TRBJ1-1, with D tentatively TRBD1 (6 bases). The length of the CDR3 is 16 residues. The V end lost 4 bases, the J end lost 0 bases, and 15 bases lay between the germline ends. Germline V gene lookup returns CDR1 SGHVS and CDR2 FNYEAQ. DNA for the CDR3: TGTGCCAGCAGCTCTGGCGGGGGGGCCCTGAACACTGAAGCTTTCTTT. Translating gives CASSSGGGALNTEAFF.